The clone carrying this T cell receptor beta chain has ten or more counts. Its matching antigen is unknown. This record belongs to a study of CD8 T cells in ankylosing spondylitis. General study points: Apparently characteristic of ankylosing spondylitis blood was a TCR beta motif (about 8 highly homologous variants). Clones linked with disease were CD8+ and fairly uncommon in the peripheral blood. As reported, disease-linked clones showed significant enrichment in matched ankylosing spondylitis synovial fluid.

One entry per CDR3 protein, called by TCRdb with MiXCR from the 5' RACE reads. The sample has under 850,000 distinct CDR3 sequences, roughly 19% seen once; the top ten hold around 20%. Germline CDR1 is SGHRS and CDR2 is YFSETQ. This CDR3 spans 13 amino acids. The ends were cut back, 4 bases at V and 4 bases at J, with 12 bases in the middle. Specimen: blood, either unsorted or a sorted T cell fraction (not recorded which). The clonotype was recovered from a male donor with ankylosing spondylitis. The chain links TRBV5-1 to TRBJ2-7; maybe TRBD2 (5 bases). CDR3 in amino acids: CASSLSTGYEQYF. CDR3 DNA sequence: TGCGCCAGCAGCCTTTCGACGGGGTACGAGCAGTACTTC.